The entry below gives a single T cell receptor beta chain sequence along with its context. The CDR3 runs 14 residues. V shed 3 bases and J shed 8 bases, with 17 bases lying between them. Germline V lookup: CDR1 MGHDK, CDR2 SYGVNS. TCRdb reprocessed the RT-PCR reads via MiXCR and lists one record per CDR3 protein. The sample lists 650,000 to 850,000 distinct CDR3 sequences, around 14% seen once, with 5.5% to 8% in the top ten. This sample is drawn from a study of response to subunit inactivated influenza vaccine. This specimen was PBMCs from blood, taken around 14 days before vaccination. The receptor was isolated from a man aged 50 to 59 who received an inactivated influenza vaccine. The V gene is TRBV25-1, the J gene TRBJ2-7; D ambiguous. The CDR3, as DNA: TGTGCCAGCAGTGAGGACCCATCGACTGTAAAGCAGTACTTC. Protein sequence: CASSEDPSTVKQYF.